This paragraph covers one T cell receptor (beta chain) sequence. This clone was counted at least ten times. Which antigen it targets is not known. No much larger clonotype is one base removed from it; base qualities were not supplied. The germline V end is reduced by 5 bases and the J end by 5 bases; junction bases left unmatched: 8. Including the terminal cysteine and phenylalanine, the CDR3 comprises 15 residues. The only DNA kept is the CDR3, 45 bases in frame from the first base. Sequences LNHDA (CDR1) and SQIVND (CDR2) are obtained from the germline V gene (reference sequence). These data originate in a study of neoadjuvant anti-PD-1 for oral cavity cancer (dated by TCRdb to the early 2020s). Notes on the research overall: Before curative-intent surgical resection, most patients were given three to four biweekly doses of nivolumab at 3 mg/kg. Under RECIST 1.1, a patient counted as a responder if showing complete response, partial response or stable disease, and as a non-responder if showing progression. Patients who did not progress were given a fourth nivolumab dose at about day 43 and had definitive surgical resection on days 50-56. The parent correlative cohort included roughly 13 patients, with an approximately 34% response rate. What the research found in general, with its limitations: Only three patients per response group were included in the TCR analyses, and larger cohorts for validation were called for by the authors. Higher pretreatment blood Treg/Th17 ratios correlated with higher pretreatment blood TCRbeta clonality and lower post-treatment tumor TCRbeta clonality. Greater tumor shrinkage correlated with larger post-treatment sizes of preexisting intratumoral clones, which suggests that expansion of preexisting clones contributed to response.

This sample's time point label indicates: after neoadjuvant nivolumab, at surgical resection. The patients had newly diagnosed stage II-IVA oral cavity squamous cell carcinoma and had not received any prior systemic or radiation treatment. The cohort consisted of patients with HPV-negative, locally advanced oral cavity squamous cell carcinoma. Samples were obtained from a longitudinal correlative study of a single-arm phase II trial of neoadjuvant nivolumab in oral cavity squamous cell carcinoma. Subject-matched pre- and post-treatment PBMCs and tumors from three responders and three non-responders were subjected to genomic DNA-based TCRbeta sequencing. Genomic DNA was isolated from tumor tissue using the Maxwell RSC DNA from Tissue kit. Tumor libraries used mostly around 4.6 ug of input genomic DNA for survey sequencing, with two replicates per sample. The immunoSEQ hsTCRbeta kit was used to prepare TCRbeta libraries, following the manufacturer's instructions. The finished libraries were brought together in one pool at roughly 3 nM, which was then read using an Illumina NovaSeq 6000 S4 flow cell. Per the source publication's procedure: Raw data preprocessing and quality control were performed with the immunoSEQ Analyzer. The analysis was limited to productive rearrangements, and each clonotype was defined by a unique CDR3 amino acid sequence. Repertoire clonality was estimated as the Gini-Simpson index, which was computed with the R package tcR. Student's t test was used to compare Gini indices, while Pearson correlation assessed associations with tumor size change. The table comes from immuneACCESS by way of TCRdb, which keeps in-frame sequences with V and J called. Part of the clones is missing from these tables; in studies checked, under half for an unresolved V gene and the rest for unknown reasons. That table is the source of V, J and clone size, and D and trimming were worked out from the DNA. The sample table lists around 25,000 clones, 27% of them with a count of one. In total, the top ten clones hold about 16% of the sample.

The clonotype originates from a person aged 40 to 85 with oral cavity squamous cell carcinoma. This material consisted of tumor tissue, taken after nivolumab (anti-PD-1) treatment. The V gene is TRBV19 and the J gene is TRBJ1-4; 7 nucleotides in the junction match TRBD1. The CDR3 reads as follows: CASSSDRARNEKLFF. The sequenced DNA is TGTGCCAGTAGTTCCGACAGGGCAAGGAATGAAAAACTGTTTTTT. Outside the CDR3, residues come from the reference TRBV19 and TRBJ1-4 proteins, so the full variable domain is: DGGITQSPKYLFRKEGQNVTLSCEQNLNHDAMYWYRQDPGQGLRLIYYSQIVNDFQKGDIAEGYSVSREKKESFPLTVTSAQKNPTAFYLCASSSDRARNEKLFFGSGTQLSVL.